This T cell receptor beta chain originates from a study of TIL therapy for anti-PD-1-resistant metastatic lung cancer. The overall study: Most patients had lung adenocarcinoma.

The time point is: pre-treatment sample, taken before nivolumab and TIL therapy. This CDR3 contains 13 residues. Per germline, CDR1 KGHSY and CDR2 FQNENV. The V gene lost 3 bases and the J gene lost 8 bases, with 13 bases spanning the gap. The immunoSEQ assay was v3. Sequenced by immunoSEQ multiplex PCR; TCRdb stores in-frame clones only, minus some. Here the sample spans 25,000 to 40,000 clones, around two thirds being singletons. The table lists this clone with a few counts. Its antigen is not identified. Regarding the study as a whole: The baseline peripheral repertoire was partially replaced by infused TIL clonotypes that later decayed.

The sample was blood, taken at baseline. V gene TRBV16 combines with J gene TRBJ1-1, with D possibly being TRBD1 (5 bases). The source is a woman between 30 and 80 years old with non-small cell lung cancer. The CDR3 nucleotides are TGTGCCAGCAGCCATAGGCGGGGACCCGAAGCTTTCTTT. It specifies CASSHRRGPEAFF.